These 26 T cell receptor beta chains originate from one sample sequenced in a study of response to subunit inactivated influenza vaccine. TCRdb independently ran MiXCR on the RT-PCR reads; one entry per CDR3 protein. Of 300,000 to 350,000 distinct CDR3 sequences listed, 20% to 25% were seen once; the top ten hold 10%. This material consisted of PBMCs from blood, taken 21 months after vaccination. All receptors derive from a man between 50 and 75 years old who received an inactivated influenza vaccine.

The CDR3 DNA is TGTGCCAGCAGCTACGGACTAGAAACTACCTACGAGCAGTACTTC. Protein sequence: CASSYGLETTYEQYF. The chain recombines TRBV7-2 with TRBJ2-7; 7 bases align to TRBD2. The V gene's germline CDR1 is SGHTA and CDR2 FQGNSA. This CDR3 is 15 amino acids long. Germline trimming cut 4 bases from V and 2 bases from J; bases unmatched to any gene: 8.

This sequence joins TRBV5-1 and TRBJ2-2; D gene uncertain. The germline gives CDR1 SGHRS, CDR2 YFSETQ. The CDR3 is 14 residues long. Trimming took off 3 bases at V and 4 bases at J, with 10 bases between the two ends. The CDR3 DNA sequence: TGCGCCAGCAGCTCCCTGGGGATCACCGGGGAGCTGTTTTTT. Protein sequence: CASSSLGITGELFF.

Ten or more counts support this clonotype. The CDR3 DNA follows: TGTGCCAGCAGGGACCGACAGCCGGGGACTTATGGCTACACCTTC. The encoded protein is CASRDRQPGTYGYTF. J is TRBJ1-2 and V is TRBV28, with D perhaps matching TRBD1 (5 bases). The CDR3 loop spans 15 amino acids. CDR1 is MDHEN and CDR2 is SYDVKM in the germline V gene. V lost 6 bases, J lost 5 bases, and 19 bases lay in between.

A few counts support this clonotype. The chain links TRBV6-1 to TRBJ1-4; a possible D gene is TRBD1 (5 bases). The CDR3 is made up of 15 amino acids. Deletions cut 5 bases from V and 5 bases from J, with 15 bases between. Germline V gene sequence: CDR1 MNHNS, CDR2 SASEGT. CDR3 nucleotide sequence: TGTGCCAGCAGTAGAAGACAGCCGCTCAATGAAAAACTGTTTTTT. It encodes CASSRRQPLNEKLFF.

This chain uses TRBV12-3 or TRBV12-4 with TRBJ1-2; 7 bases are shared with TRBD1. The CDR3 sequence is 14 residues long. Trimming at V came to 6 bases and at J to 3 bases, leaving 7 bases not matched to a gene. Here the CDR3 reads CASSPITGDYGYTF. The DNA of the CDR3 is TGTGCCAGCAGCCCAATTACAGGGGACTATGGCTACACCTTC.

This chain uses TRBV5-6 with TRBJ2-7, with a possible D match to TRBD1 (6 bases). The CDR3 has 15 amino acids. Germline V gene data show CDR1 as SGHDT and CDR2 as YYEEEE. V shed 2 bases and J shed 3 bases, with 15 bases lying between them. CDR3 coding DNA: TGTGCCAGCAGCTTATTGACAGGAGGTTTCTACGAGCAGTACTTC. Protein product: CASSLLTGGFYEQYF.

This clonotype was counted at least ten times. This chain joins TRBV4-1 and TRBJ1-2; no clear D gene. CDR1 is MGHRA and CDR2 is YSYEKL in the germline V gene. This CDR3 is 18 amino acids long. V was shortened by 0 bases and J by 4 bases, with 21 bases between the two germline ends. The CDR3 spells CASSQDPGARTGFYGYTF. CDR3 sequence (DNA): TGCGCCAGCAGCCAAGATCCGGGAGCTCGGACGGGGTTCTATGGCTACACCTTC.

The chain combines TRBV3-1 with TRBJ2-5; tentative D call: TRBD2 (6 bases). The germline gives CDR1 LGHDT, CDR2 YNNKEL (reference sequence). The CDR3 length is 13 residues. Trimming left V 4 bases short and J 7 bases short, with 13 bases between. CDR3 in amino acids: CASSPGLKGTQYF. CDR3 DNA: TGTGCCAGCAGCCCGGGACTGAAAGGGACCCAGTACTTC.

The gene calls are TRBV18 and TRBJ1-5; 9 bases match TRBD1. The junction had 7 bases not matched to a gene; V was cut back by 4 bases and J by 6 bases. The CDR3 is 15 amino acids. CDR1 is KGHSH and CDR2 is LQKENI in the germline V gene. CDR3 sequence reads: CASSRTGGLVQPQHF. The DNA for the CDR3 is TGTGCCAGCTCACGAACAGGGGGCCTAGTTCAGCCCCAGCATTTT.

This clonotype was observed at least ten times. The chain carries TRBV12-3 or TRBV12-4 and TRBJ2-1; D might be TRBD2 (6 bases). V was cut by 6 bases and J by 3 bases, with 9 bases left in between. The CDR3 extends over 13 amino acids. CDR3 DNA: TGTGCCAGCAGCTTGGGACTCTACAATGAGCAGTTCTTC. This sequence encodes CASSLGLYNEQFF.

The CDR3 nucleotides read TGCGCCAGCAGCTTGGTGGGGACGAGCTCCTACAATGAGCAGTTCTTC. It specifies CASSLVGTSSYNEQFF. This chain joins TRBV5-1 and TRBJ2-1; D might be TRBD1 or TRBD2, each matching 5 bases. Germline-derived CDR1 and CDR2 are SGHRS and YFSETQ. This CDR3 has 16 amino acids. The V gene lost 0 bases and the J gene lost 0 bases, with 10 bases spanning the gap.

In its sample, this clonotype was seen a few times. J is TRBJ1-2 and V is TRBV5-5; weak D call: TRBD1 (5 bases). Germline-derived CDR1 and CDR2 are SGHKS and YYEKEE (reference sequence). The CDR3 covers 17 residues. V was clipped by 3 bases and J by 1 base, with 19 bases between them. The CDR3 reads CASSSPMGGTLNYGYTF. CDR3 in DNA: TGTGCCAGCAGCTCTCCTATGGGAGGGACCCTTAACTATGGCTACACCTTC.

This clonotype was detected only a few times. The J gene is TRBJ2-2, the V gene TRBV18; 7 nucleotides match TRBD1. Trimming cost V 3 bases and J 6 bases; bases outside gene matches: 1. In germline, CDR1 is KGHSH, CDR2 LQKENI. This CDR3 is 13 amino acids long. In nucleotides, the CDR3 is TGTGCCAGCTCACCTGACAGGGCCGGGGAGCTGTTTTTT. Translation: CASSPDRAGELFF.

This sequence joins TRBV15 and TRBJ2-4; D is unresolved. Trimming stripped 3 bases from V and 6 bases from J, with 9 bases between. The CDR3 length is 13 residues. Germline V gene data show CDR1 as LNHNV and CDR2 as YYDKDF (reference sequence). The CDR3 nucleotides are TGTGCCACCAGCAGTACGAAGGGAAACATTCAGTACTTC. It is translated as CATSSTKGNIQYF.

The gene calls are TRBV28 and TRBJ1-2; D remains ambiguous. Germline CDR1 is MDHEN and CDR2 is SYDVKM. V lost 6 bases, J lost 0 bases, and 14 bases lay in between. There are 15 residues in the CDR3. The CDR3 protein is CASSRQGGPNYGYTF. CDR3 sequence (DNA): TGTGCCAGCAGCCGACAAGGAGGACCTAACTATGGCTACACCTTC.

This sequence joins TRBV7-2 and TRBJ1-3; D not certain. The CDR3 covers 12 residues. Germline lookup yields CDR1 SGHTA and CDR2 FQGNSA. Deletions cut 1 base from V and 10 bases from J, with 8 bases between. The CDR3 loop reads CASSLVYGTIYF. The CDR3 DNA sequence: TGTGCCAGCAGCTTAGTTTACGGGACCATATATTTT.

The rearrangement joins TRBV19 to TRBJ1-5, with D uncertain. CDR3 length: 17 residues. Between the trimmed V and J ends, which lost 6 bases and 0 bases, there was a span of 18 bases. Germline CDR1 is LNHDA and CDR2 is SQIVND (reference sequence). The CDR3 sequence is CASSPRPRPYSNQPQHF. In DNA, the CDR3 is TGTGCCAGTAGCCCTAGGCCTAGGCCTTATAGCAATCAGCCCCAGCATTTT.

The chain couples TRBV9 to TRBJ2-2; the match to TRBD1 covers 7 bases. Unmatched junction bases numbered 9, after V lost 8 bases and J lost 8 bases. Germline V CDR1 and CDR2: SGDLS, YYNGEE. This CDR3 spans 13 amino acids. CDR3 in DNA: TGTGCCAGTGAAAGAGGGGGCGCGGGGGAGCTGTTTTTT. It is translated as CASERGGAGELFF.

This clonotype was picked up a small number of times. The chain uses TRBV12-3 or TRBV12-4 and TRBJ2-3; no definite D call. Trimming took off 2 bases at V and 2 bases at J, with 8 bases between the two ends. This CDR3 has 14 amino acids. CDR3 amino acids: CASSLYRVTDTQYF. Written as DNA, the CDR3 is TGTGCCAGCAGTTTATATAGGGTCACAGATACGCAGTATTTT.

This clonotype was seen more than once but under ten times. The V call is TRBV20-1, the J call TRBJ1-5; no definite D call. From germline, CDR1 is DFQATT and CDR2 SNEGSKA (reference sequence). Trimming shortened V by 1 base and J by 4 bases, and 11 bases separated the two germline ends. The CDR3 runs 14 residues. CDR3 sequence reads: CSARVPGLNQPQHF. The CDR3 region has the DNA TGCAGTGCTAGAGTTCCCGGGTTGAATCAGCCCCAGCATTTT.

Remarks on this clonotype: The CDR3 does not end in the conserved phenylalanine or tryptophan, so this is likely a read error. This chain uses TRBV9 with TRBJ1-3; 9 bases fit TRBD1. The length of the CDR3 is 16 residues. CDR1 SGDLS and CDR2 YYNGEE come from the germline V gene. The V segment lost 4 bases and the J segment 7 bases; nucleotides outside the gene matches: 12. The CDR3 loop is CASSLDRGGSWNTIYL. For the CDR3, the DNA is TGTGCCAGCAGCCTAGACAGGGGGGGTTCGTGGAACACCATATATCTT.

This clonotype was observed a handful of times. This rearrangement joins TRBV14 to TRBJ1-5, with D uncertain. The CDR3 consists of 13 residues. V was clipped by 3 bases and J by 6 bases, with 9 bases between them. Germline V lookup: CDR1 SGHDN, CDR2 FVKESK. The CDR3 DNA is TGTGCCAGCAGCCAGACGGTTGGTCAGCCCCAGCATTTT. This sequence encodes CASSQTVGQPQHF. The full variable domain, its missing parts supplied by reference TRBV14 and TRBJ1-5, is EAGVTQFPSHSVIEKGQTVTLRCDPISGHDNLYWYRRVMGKEIKFLLHFVKESKQDESGMPNNRFLAERTGGTYSTLKVQPAELEDSGVYFCASSQTVGQPQHFGDGTRLSIL.

This clonotype came up a few times. V is TRBV12-3 or TRBV12-4 and J is TRBJ2-5; TRBD2 is a possible D gene (6 bases). The CDR3 contains 16 residues. With 3 bases removed from V and 2 bases from J, the gap between germline ends came to 16 bases. The DNA of the CDR3 is TGTGCCAGCAGTTTGTGGGCGGGAATGAGGCAAGAGACCCAGTACTTC. It translates to CASSLWAGMRQETQYF.

V usage is TRBV20-1 and J usage is TRBJ2-1; D is ambiguous. V shed 5 bases and J shed 3 bases, with 5 bases lying between them. CDR3 length: 11 amino acids. Germline V gene sequence: CDR1 DFQATT, CDR2 SNEGSKA (reference sequence). CDR3 amino acids: CSADGYNEQFF. CDR3 nucleotide sequence: TGCAGTGCTGACGGCTACAATGAGCAGTTCTTC.

This clonotype was seen only a few times. V gene TRBV28 combines with J gene TRBJ1-6; TRBD1 aligns across 9 bases. The germline V gene has CDR1 MDHEN and CDR2 SYDVKM. This CDR3 has 17 amino acids. J gave up 9 bases and V 5 bases, and 14 bases lay outside the gene matches. The DNA for the CDR3 is TGTGCCAGCAGTCCGGGACAGGGCGGGGACACAAGTTCACCCCTCCACTTT. This translates into CASSPGQGGDTSSPLHF.

This clonotype was recorded at least ten times. The V and J genes are TRBV4-3 and TRBJ1-2; 7 bases line up with TRBD1. CDR3 length: 16 amino acids. CDR1 is LGHNA, CDR2 YSLEER, per germline. V shed 0 bases, J shed 7 bases, and the junction held 11 bases outside the gene matches. The CDR3: CASSQDTLTGLRGYTF. DNA of the CDR3: TGCGCCAGCAGCCAAGATACCCTGACAGGGCTACGTGGCTACACCTTC.